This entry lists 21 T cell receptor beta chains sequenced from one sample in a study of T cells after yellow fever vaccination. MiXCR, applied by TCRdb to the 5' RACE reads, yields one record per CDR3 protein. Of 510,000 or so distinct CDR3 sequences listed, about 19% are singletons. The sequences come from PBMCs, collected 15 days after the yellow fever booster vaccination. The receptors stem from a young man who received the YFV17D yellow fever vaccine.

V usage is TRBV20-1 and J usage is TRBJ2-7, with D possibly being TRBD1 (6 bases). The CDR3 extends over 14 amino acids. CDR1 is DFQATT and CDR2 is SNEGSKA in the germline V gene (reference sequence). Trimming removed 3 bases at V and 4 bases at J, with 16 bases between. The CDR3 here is CSASPRTALYEQYF. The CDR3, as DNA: TGCAGTGCTAGCCCCCGGACAGCGCTATACGAGCAGTACTTC.

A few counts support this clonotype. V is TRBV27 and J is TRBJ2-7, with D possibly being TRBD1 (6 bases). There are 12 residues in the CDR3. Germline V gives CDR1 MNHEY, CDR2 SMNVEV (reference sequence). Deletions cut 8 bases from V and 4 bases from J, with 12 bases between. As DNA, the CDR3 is TGTGCCAGCGGACAGCGATCATACGAGCAGTACTTC. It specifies CASGQRSYEQYF.

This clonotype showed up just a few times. The CDR3 DNA follows: TGTGCCAGCAGTTCCCGCCTAACGCCCCTAGCCAAAAACATTCAGTACTTC. Residues: CASSSRLTPLAKNIQYF. The chain employs TRBV27 and TRBJ2-4, with unresolved D. Per the germline V gene, CDR1 is MNHEY and CDR2 is SMNVEV (reference sequence). This CDR3 contains 17 residues. Trimming pared 4 bases from V and 0 bases from J, leaving 16 bases between.

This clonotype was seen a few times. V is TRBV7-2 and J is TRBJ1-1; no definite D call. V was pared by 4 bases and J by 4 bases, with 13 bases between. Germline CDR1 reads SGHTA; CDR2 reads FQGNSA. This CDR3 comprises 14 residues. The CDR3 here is CASSSSGFSTEAFF. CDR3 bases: TGTGCCAGCAGCTCCTCCGGCTTTAGCACTGAAGCTTTCTTT.

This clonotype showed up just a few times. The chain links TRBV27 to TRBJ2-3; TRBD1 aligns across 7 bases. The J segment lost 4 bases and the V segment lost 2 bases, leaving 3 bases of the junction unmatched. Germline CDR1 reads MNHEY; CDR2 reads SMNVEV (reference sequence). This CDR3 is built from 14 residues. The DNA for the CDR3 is TGTGCCAGCAGTTTACCCGACAGGGCAGATACGCAGTATTTT. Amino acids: CASSLPDRADTQYF.

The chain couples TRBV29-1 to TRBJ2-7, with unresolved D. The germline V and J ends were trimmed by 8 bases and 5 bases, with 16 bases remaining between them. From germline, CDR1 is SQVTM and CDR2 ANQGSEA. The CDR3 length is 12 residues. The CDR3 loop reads CSYRKGTHEQYF. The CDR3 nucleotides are TGCAGCTATCGGAAGGGAACCCACGAGCAGTACTTC.

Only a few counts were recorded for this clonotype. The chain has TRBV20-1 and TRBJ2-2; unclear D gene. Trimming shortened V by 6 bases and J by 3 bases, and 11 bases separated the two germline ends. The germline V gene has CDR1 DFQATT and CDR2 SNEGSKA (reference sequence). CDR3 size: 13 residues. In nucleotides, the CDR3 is TGCAGTGCCCTAAATCCGGACACCGGGGAGCTGTTTTTT. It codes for CSALNPDTGELFF.

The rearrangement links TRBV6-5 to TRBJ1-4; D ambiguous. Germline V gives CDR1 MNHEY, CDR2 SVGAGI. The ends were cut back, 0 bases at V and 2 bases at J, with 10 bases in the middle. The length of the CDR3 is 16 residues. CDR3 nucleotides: TGTGCCAGCAGTTACTCTACAGCGTCCACTAATGAAAAACTGTTTTTT. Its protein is CASSYSTASTNEKLFF.

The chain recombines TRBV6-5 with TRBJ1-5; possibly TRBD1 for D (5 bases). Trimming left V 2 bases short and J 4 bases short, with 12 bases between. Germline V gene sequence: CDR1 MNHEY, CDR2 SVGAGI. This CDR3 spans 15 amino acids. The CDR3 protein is CASSYRYGGNQPQHF. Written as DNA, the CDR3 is TGTGCCAGCAGTTACAGATACGGGGGGAATCAGCCCCAGCATTTT.

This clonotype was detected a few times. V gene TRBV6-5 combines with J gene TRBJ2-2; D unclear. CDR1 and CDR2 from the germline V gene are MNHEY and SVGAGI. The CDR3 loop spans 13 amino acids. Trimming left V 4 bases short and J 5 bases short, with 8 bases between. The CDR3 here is CASSWLTTGELFF. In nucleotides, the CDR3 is TGTGCCAGCAGTTGGCTTACGACCGGGGAGCTGTTTTTT.

The CDR3 sequence: CASSRTGTTDGYTF. In DNA form, the CDR3 reads TGTGCCAGCAGTCGAACAGGGACGACGGATGGCTACACCTTC. The genes are TRBV28 and TRBJ1-2, with D possibly TRBD1 on 6 matching bases. V was pared by 5 bases and J by 6 bases, with 16 bases between. Germline V CDR1 and CDR2: MDHEN, SYDVKM. The length of the CDR3 is 14 residues.

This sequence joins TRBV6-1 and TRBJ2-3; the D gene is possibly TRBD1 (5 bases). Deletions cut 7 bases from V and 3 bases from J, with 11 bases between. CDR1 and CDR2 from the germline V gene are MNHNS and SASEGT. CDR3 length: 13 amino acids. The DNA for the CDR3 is TGTGCCAGCACAAGCAGGGTTACAGATACGCAGTATTTT. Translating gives CASTSRVTDTQYF.

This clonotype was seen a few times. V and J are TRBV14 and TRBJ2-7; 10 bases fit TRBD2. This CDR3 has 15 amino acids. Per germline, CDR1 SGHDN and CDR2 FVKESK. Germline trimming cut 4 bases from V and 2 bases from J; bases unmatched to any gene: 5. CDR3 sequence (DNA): TGTGCCAGCAGCCCCGGACTAGCGGTCCCCTACGAGCAGTACTTC. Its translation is CASSPGLAVPYEQYF.

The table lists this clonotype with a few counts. The CDR3 reads CSATPGTSGNEQFF. The CDR3 nucleotides are TGCAGTGCAACCCCCGGGACTAGCGGGAACGAGCAGTTCTTC. The genes are TRBV20-1 and TRBJ2-1, with 13 positions matching TRBD2. Germline values: CDR1 DFQATT, CDR2 SNEGSKA (reference sequence). This CDR3 has 14 residues. Trimming cost V 6 bases and J 10 bases; bases outside gene matches: 9.

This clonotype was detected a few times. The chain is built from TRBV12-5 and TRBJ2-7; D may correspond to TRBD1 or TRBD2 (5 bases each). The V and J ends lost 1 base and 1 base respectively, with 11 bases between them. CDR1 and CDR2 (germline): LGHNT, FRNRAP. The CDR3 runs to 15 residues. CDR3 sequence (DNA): TGTGCTAGTGGTTTGGGGGACCCCACATCCTACGAGCAGTACTTC. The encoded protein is CASGLGDPTSYEQYF.

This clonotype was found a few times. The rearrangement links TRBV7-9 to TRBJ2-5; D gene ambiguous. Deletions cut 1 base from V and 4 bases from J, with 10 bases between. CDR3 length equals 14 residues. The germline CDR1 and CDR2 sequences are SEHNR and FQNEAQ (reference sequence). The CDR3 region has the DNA TGTGCCAGCAGCTTAGGCGTTAGTGGAGAGACCCAGTACTTC. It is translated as CASSLGVSGETQYF.

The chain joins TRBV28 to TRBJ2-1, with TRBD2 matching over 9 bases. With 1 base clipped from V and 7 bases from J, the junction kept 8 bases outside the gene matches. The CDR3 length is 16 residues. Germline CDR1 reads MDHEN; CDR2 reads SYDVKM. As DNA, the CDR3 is TGTGCCAGCAGTTTATCTTTTAGCGGGAGCTGGAATGAGCAGTTCTTC. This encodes CASSLSFSGSWNEQFF.

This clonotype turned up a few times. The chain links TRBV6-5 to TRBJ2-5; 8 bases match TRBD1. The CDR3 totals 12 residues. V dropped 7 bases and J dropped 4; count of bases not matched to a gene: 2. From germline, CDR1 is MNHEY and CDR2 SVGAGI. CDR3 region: CASTGGRETQYF. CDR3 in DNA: TGTGCCAGCACAGGGGGCCGAGAGACCCAGTACTTC.

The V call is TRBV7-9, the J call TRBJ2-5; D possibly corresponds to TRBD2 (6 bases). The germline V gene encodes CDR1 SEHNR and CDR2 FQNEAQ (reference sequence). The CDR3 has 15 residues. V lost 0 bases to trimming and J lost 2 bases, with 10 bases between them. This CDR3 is CASSLAMAGQETQYF. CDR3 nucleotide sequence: TGTGCCAGCAGCTTAGCAATGGCGGGACAAGAGACCCAGTACTTC.

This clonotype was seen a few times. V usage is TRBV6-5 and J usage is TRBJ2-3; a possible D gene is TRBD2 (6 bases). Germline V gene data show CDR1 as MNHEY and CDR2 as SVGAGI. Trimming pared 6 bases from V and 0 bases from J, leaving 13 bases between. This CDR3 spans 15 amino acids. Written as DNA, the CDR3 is TGTGCCAGCAGCTATGGGGGGACTAGCACAGATACGCAGTATTTT. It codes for CASSYGGTSTDTQYF.

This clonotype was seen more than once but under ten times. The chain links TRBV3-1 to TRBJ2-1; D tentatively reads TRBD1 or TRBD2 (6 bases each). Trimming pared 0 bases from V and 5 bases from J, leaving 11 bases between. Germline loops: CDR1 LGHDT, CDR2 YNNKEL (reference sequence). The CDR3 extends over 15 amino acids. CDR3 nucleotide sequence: TGTGCCAGCAGCCAAGACACGGGGGCCAACAATGAGCAGTTCTTC. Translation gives CASSQDTGANNEQFF.